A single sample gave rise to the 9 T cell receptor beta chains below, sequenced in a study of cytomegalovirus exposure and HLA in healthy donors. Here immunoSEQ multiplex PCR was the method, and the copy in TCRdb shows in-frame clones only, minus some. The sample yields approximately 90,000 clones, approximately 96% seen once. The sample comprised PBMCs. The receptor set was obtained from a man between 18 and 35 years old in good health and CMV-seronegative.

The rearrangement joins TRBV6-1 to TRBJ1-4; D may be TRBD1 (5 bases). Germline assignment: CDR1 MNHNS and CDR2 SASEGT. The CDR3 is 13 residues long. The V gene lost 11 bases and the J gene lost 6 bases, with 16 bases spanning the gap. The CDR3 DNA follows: TGTGCCGGAAATAGGGGAGGGGATGAAAAACTGTTTTTT. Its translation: CAGNRGGDEKLFF.

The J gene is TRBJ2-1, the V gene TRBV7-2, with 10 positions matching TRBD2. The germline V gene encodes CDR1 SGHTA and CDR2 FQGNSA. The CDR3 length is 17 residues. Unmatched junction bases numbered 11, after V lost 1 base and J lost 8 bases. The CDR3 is CASSLVVAGGPNDEQFF. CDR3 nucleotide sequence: TGTGCCAGCAGCTTAGTAGTAGCGGGAGGCCCTAACGATGAGCAGTTCTTC.

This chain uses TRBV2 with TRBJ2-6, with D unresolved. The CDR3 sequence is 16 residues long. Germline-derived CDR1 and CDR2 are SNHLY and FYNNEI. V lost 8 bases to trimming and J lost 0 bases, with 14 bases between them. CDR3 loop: CASFPFFRSGANVLTF. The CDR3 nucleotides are TGTGCCAGCTTCCCCTTTTTCCGCTCTGGGGCCAACGTCCTGACTTTC.

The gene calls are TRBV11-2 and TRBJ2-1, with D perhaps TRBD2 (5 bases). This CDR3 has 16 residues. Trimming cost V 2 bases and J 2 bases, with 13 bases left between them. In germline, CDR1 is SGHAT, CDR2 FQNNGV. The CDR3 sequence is CASSLSTTRPYNEQFF. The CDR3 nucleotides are TGTGCCAGCAGCTTATCGACTACACGACCCTACAATGAGCAGTTCTTC.

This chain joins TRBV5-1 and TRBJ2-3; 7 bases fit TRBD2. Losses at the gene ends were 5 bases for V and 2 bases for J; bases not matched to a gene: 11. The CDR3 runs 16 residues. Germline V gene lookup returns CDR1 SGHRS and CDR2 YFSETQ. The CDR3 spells CASRPSGRPTTDTQYF. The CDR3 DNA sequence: TGCGCCAGCAGACCCTCCGGGAGGCCCACCACAGATACGCAGTATTTT. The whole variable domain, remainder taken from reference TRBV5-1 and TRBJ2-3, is KAGVTQTPRYLIKTRGQQVTLSCSPISGHRSVSWYQQTPGQGLQFLFEYFSETQRNKGNFPGRFSGRQFSNSRSEMNVSTLELGDSALYLCASRPSGRPTTDTQYFGPGTRLTVL.

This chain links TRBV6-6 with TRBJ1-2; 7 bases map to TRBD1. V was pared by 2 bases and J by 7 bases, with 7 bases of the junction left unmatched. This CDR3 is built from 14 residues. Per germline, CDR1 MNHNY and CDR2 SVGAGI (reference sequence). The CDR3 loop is CASSYPTGIGGYTF. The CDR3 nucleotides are TGTGCCAGCAGTTACCCGACAGGGATCGGTGGCTACACCTTC.

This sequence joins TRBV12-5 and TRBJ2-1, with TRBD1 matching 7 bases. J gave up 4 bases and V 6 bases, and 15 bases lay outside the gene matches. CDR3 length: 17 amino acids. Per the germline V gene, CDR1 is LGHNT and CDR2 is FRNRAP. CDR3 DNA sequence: TGTGCTAGTGGGATGGACAGGCTGGGGCCCCTATACAATGAGCAGTTCTTC. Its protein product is CASGMDRLGPLYNEQFF.

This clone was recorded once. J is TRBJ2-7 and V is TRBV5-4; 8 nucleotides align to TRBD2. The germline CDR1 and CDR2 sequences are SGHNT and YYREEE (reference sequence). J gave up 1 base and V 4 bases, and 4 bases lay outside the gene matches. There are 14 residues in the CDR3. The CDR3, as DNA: TGTGCCAGCAGCGGAACTAGCGGATCCTACGAGCAGTACGTC. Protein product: CASSGTSGSYEQYV.

CDR3 residues: CASSLGSGSRDTQYF. The CDR3, as DNA: TGTGCCAGCAGCTTGGGATCGGGGTCGAGAGATACGCAGTATTTT. This rearrangement joins TRBV5-6 to TRBJ2-3, with a weak D call TRBD2 (5 bases). This CDR3 region has 15 residues. The ends were cut back, 0 bases at V and 5 bases at J, with 13 bases in the middle. The V gene's germline CDR1 is SGHDT and CDR2 YYEEEE.